What follows are 24 T cell receptor beta chains derived from one specimen sequenced in a study of blood T cell repertoires in COVID-19. The table came from immunoSEQ multiplex PCR; TCRdb's copy has only in-frame clones and leaves some out. The table shows around 130,000 clones, with just under 80% occurring only once. The sequencing sample was made of peripheral blood. These receptors all stem from a man aged 55-75 years with active or convalescent COVID-19.

This clone was observed once. The genes are TRBV19 and TRBJ1-5; no reliable D call. The V end lost 0 bases, the J end lost 5 bases, and 14 bases lay between the germline ends. In germline, CDR1 is LNHDA, CDR2 SQIVND (reference sequence). The CDR3 runs to 16 residues. CDR3 sequence: CASSIDRGRWDQPQHF. CDR3 sequence (DNA): TGTGCCAGTAGTATAGATCGAGGGAGATGGGATCAGCCCCAGCATTTT.

The chain joins TRBV5-4 to TRBJ2-2; D perhaps matches TRBD2 (6 bases). Germline V lookup: CDR1 SGHNT, CDR2 YYREEE (reference sequence). V lost 4 bases to trimming and J lost 8 bases, with 15 bases between them. This CDR3 comprises 14 residues. This chain's CDR3 is CASSQTSGMGELFF. The CDR3 nucleotides read TGTGCCAGCAGCCAGACTAGTGGTATGGGGGAGCTGTTTTTT. The complete variable domain, with remaining parts taken from reference TRBV5-4 and TRBJ2-2, reads ETGVTQSPTHLIKTRGQQVTLRCSSQSGHNTVSWYQQALGQGPQFIFQYYREEENGRGNFPPRFSGLQFPNYSSELNVNALELDDSALYLCASSQTSGMGELFFGEGSRLTVL.

The V and J genes are TRBV5-4 and TRBJ1-2, with TRBD1 identical over 7 bases. Germline assignment: CDR1 SGHNT and CDR2 YYREEE (reference sequence). This CDR3 is 14 amino acids long. The V gene end was trimmed by 4 bases and the J gene end by 2 bases; junction bases not matched to a gene: 5. CDR3 sequence (DNA): TGTGCCAGCAGCCCTCGCAGGGGGAACTATGGCTACACCTTC. It specifies CASSPRRGNYGYTF.

The chain combines TRBV7-6 with TRBJ2-7, with TRBD2 matching 8 bases. CDR1 is SGHVS, CDR2 FNYEAQ, per germline. V shed 4 bases, J shed 4 bases, and the junction held 6 bases outside the gene matches. The CDR3 is 14 amino acids. For the CDR3, the DNA is TGTGCCAGCAGCTCTAGCCGGGGGGGGTACGAGCAGTACTTC. Its protein product is CASSSSRGGYEQYF.

The J gene is TRBJ2-1, the V gene TRBV12-5, with 7 positions matching TRBD1. CDR1 and CDR2 (germline): LGHNT, FRNRAP. V was pared by 4 bases and J by 2 bases, with 11 bases of the junction left unmatched. The CDR3 is 17 residues long. This CDR3 is CASGSTNRGPTYNEQFF. The CDR3, as DNA: TGTGCTAGTGGTTCCACCAACAGGGGCCCCACCTACAATGAGCAGTTCTTC.

The genes are TRBV5-5 and TRBJ1-2; D ambiguous. The CDR3 covers 14 residues. V was clipped by 6 bases and J by 2 bases, with 14 bases between them. From germline, CDR1 is SGHKS and CDR2 YYEKEE (reference sequence). The DNA of the CDR3 is TGTGCCAGCACTCCCTCGGGTGGAAACTATGGCTACACCTTC. It specifies CASTPSGGNYGYTF.

This clone was observed a few times. V and J are TRBV28 and TRBJ1-2, with 8 bases lining up with TRBD1. CDR3 length: 12 amino acids. The J segment lost 8 bases and the V segment lost 8 bases, leaving 7 bases of the junction unmatched. Germline CDR1 MDHEN, CDR2 SYDVKM. The CDR3 is CASGRTGRGYTF. The CDR3 bases are TGTGCCAGCGGTAGGACAGGGAGAGGCTACACCTTC.

The chain employs TRBV25-1 and TRBJ1-1; TRBD1 matches 9 bases. CDR1 MGHDK and CDR2 SYGVNS come from the germline V gene. The CDR3 has 15 amino acids. Losses at the gene ends were 6 bases for V and 1 base for J; bases not matched to a gene: 6. The CDR3 sequence is CASRNGDRANTEAFF. The CDR3 nucleotides read TGTGCCAGCAGAAATGGGGACAGGGCGAACACTGAAGCTTTCTTT.

The rearrangement links TRBV19 to TRBJ2-2; 8 bases agree with TRBD1. V was clipped by 5 bases and J by 4 bases; unmatched bases: 9. The V gene's germline CDR1 is LNHDA and CDR2 SQIVND (reference sequence). CDR3 length equals 16 residues. The chain's CDR3 is CASSPDRGYGTGELFF. The CDR3 nucleotides read TGTGCCAGTAGTCCAGACAGGGGCTATGGCACCGGGGAGCTGTTTTTT.

This clone occurred many times. The chain is built from TRBV7-9 and TRBJ2-7; TRBD1 might be the D (6 bases). V dropped 3 bases and J dropped 0 bases, with 9 bases sitting between them. From germline, CDR1 is SEHNR and CDR2 FQNEAQ (reference sequence). The CDR3 consists of 14 residues. The CDR3 DNA is TGTGCCAGCAGCTTGGGGGCTCCCTCCTACGAGCAGTACTTC. It yields the protein CASSLGAPSYEQYF. The full variable domain, in which reference TRBV7-9 and TRBJ2-7 provide the parts outside the CDR3, is DTGVSQNPRHKITKRGQNVTFRCDPISEHNRLYWYRQTLGQGPEFLTYFQNEAQLEKSRLLSDRFSAERPKGSFSTLEIQRTEQGDSAMYLCASSLGAPSYEQYFGPGTRLTVT.

The chain recombines TRBV7-9 with TRBJ1-1; D possibly corresponds to TRBD1 (5 bases). V dropped 4 bases and J dropped 0 bases, with 9 bases sitting between them. This CDR3 has 14 amino acids. Germline V gives CDR1 SEHNR, CDR2 FQNEAQ (reference sequence). Here the CDR3 reads CASSSQALNTEAFF. DNA of the CDR3: TGTGCCAGCAGCTCACAGGCTCTGAACACTGAAGCTTTCTTT.

This chain links TRBV19 with TRBJ1-4, with 9 bases fitting TRBD1. The CDR3 covers 13 residues. J was trimmed by 10 bases and V by 5 bases; bases with no gene match: 5. The germline V gene encodes CDR1 LNHDA and CDR2 SQIVND (reference sequence). The CDR3 loop reads CASSPTGGGKLFF. As DNA, the CDR3 is TGTGCCAGTAGTCCAACAGGGGGCGGAAAACTGTTTTTT.

V gene TRBV11-3 combines with J gene TRBJ2-7; D is perhaps TRBD2 (6 bases). The CDR3 runs to 13 residues. V shed 2 bases and J shed 3 bases, with 8 bases lying between them. Germline values: CDR1 SGHNT, CDR2 YENEEA. CDR3 nucleotide sequence: TGTGCCAGCAGCTTACTCGGGGGCTACGAGCAGTACTTC. As protein: CASSLLGGYEQYF. The full variable domain, completed using reference TRBV11-3 and TRBJ2-7, is EAGVVQSPRYKIIEKKQPVAFWCNPISGHNTLYWYLQNLGQGPELLIRYENEEAVDDSQLPKDRFSAERLKGVDSTLKIQPAELGDSAVYLCASSLLGGYEQYFGPGTRLTVT.

There are a few counts of this clone. The chain recombines TRBV10-3 with TRBJ2-5; 7 nucleotides line up with TRBD2. Trimming took 7 bases from V and 1 from J; bases not matched to a gene: 3. The CDR3 contains 13 residues. Germline V CDR1 and CDR2: ENHRY, SYGVKD. DNA of the CDR3: TGTGCCATCAAGGCTAGCGGCCAAGAGACCCAGTACTTC. Translation gives CAIKASGQETQYF.

The V and J genes are TRBV29-1 and TRBJ2-1; a possible D gene is TRBD2 (6 bases). The germline CDR1 and CDR2 sequences are SQVTM and ANQGSEA. The length of the CDR3 is 15 residues. The V and J ends lost 6 bases and 7 bases respectively, with 22 bases between them. CDR3 sequence reads: CSVVGTGEGKNEQFF. CDR3 DNA: TGCAGCGTGGTTGGAACGGGAGAGGGTAAAAATGAGCAGTTCTTC.

The chain joins TRBV7-2 to TRBJ1-1; D gene ambiguous. Looked up from germline, CDR1 is SGHTA and CDR2 is FQGNSA. The CDR3 runs 17 residues. Trimming pared 5 bases from V and 7 bases from J, leaving 26 bases between. In DNA, the CDR3 is TGTGCCAGCAGCCTGGGCCCTTCCAGCGGCGGGGTTTATGAAGCTTTCTTT. Translating it yields CASSLGPSSGGVYEAFF.

The J gene is TRBJ2-7, the V gene TRBV7-2, with TRBD2 as a possible D gene (6 bases). V was trimmed by 3 bases and J by 3 bases, leaving 15 bases between them. The CDR3 sequence is 15 residues long. CDR1 and CDR2 (germline): SGHTA, FQGNSA. CDR3 loop: CASSLAGQRYYEQYF. CDR3 DNA sequence: TGTGCCAGCAGCTTGGCGGGGCAGAGGTACTACGAGCAGTACTTC.

V gene TRBV5-1 combines with J gene TRBJ1-2; D might be TRBD1 (6 bases). Germline CDR1 reads SGHRS; CDR2 reads YFSETQ. This CDR3 region has 16 residues. Deletions cut 0 bases from V and 3 bases from J, with 15 bases between. CDR3 sequence: CASSLEGGPTYYGYTF. Here the CDR3 DNA reads TGCGCCAGCAGCTTGGAAGGGGGACCGACCTACTATGGCTACACCTTC.

This clone was recorded only once. The chain recombines TRBV27 with TRBJ2-4; no reliable D call. The CDR3 runs to 11 residues. From germline, CDR1 is MNHEY and CDR2 SMNVEV (reference sequence). V was trimmed by 3 bases and J by 8 bases, leaving 5 bases between them. The DNA of the CDR3 is TGTGCCAGCAGTTTTAGCTACATTCAGTACTTC. Protein sequence: CASSFSYIQYF.

This clone has only a few counts. J is TRBJ2-2 and V is TRBV3-1 (or the pseudogene TRBV3-2); 9 bases map to TRBD2. This CDR3 has 16 amino acids. The junction had 4 bases not matched to a gene; V was cut back by 3 bases and J by 2 bases. Germline-derived CDR1 and CDR2 are LGHDT and YNNKEL (reference sequence). The CDR3 DNA sequence: TGTGCCAGCAGCCACCTTAGCGGGAGCAACACCGGGGAGCTGTTTTTT. Translating it yields CASSHLSGSNTGELFF.

At least ten counts were recorded for this clone. The chain links TRBV30 to TRBJ1-5, with 10 nucleotides matching TRBD1. V was pared by 4 bases and J by 4 bases, with 7 bases of the junction left unmatched. CDR3 length equals 15 residues. From germline, CDR1 is GTSNPN and CDR2 SVGIG (reference sequence). The DNA for the CDR3 is TGTGCCTGGAACGAGGGGACAGGGGAGAATCAGCCCCAGCATTTT. Translated: CAWNEGTGENQPQHF.

V gene TRBV25-1 combines with J gene TRBJ1-1; D is perhaps TRBD1 (6 bases). This CDR3 has 13 amino acids. Deletions cut 7 bases from V and 1 base from J, with 10 bases between. Germline CDR1 and CDR2: MGHDK and SYGVNS. The CDR3 is CASNPTGNTEAFF. In nucleotides, the CDR3 is TGTGCCAGCAACCCGACAGGGAACACTGAAGCTTTCTTT.

The gene calls are TRBV11-2 and TRBJ2-6; tentatively, D is TRBD1 (8 bases). Germline lookup yields CDR1 SGHAT and CDR2 FQNNGV. The CDR3 length is 17 residues. V was pared by 3 bases and J by 2 bases, with 14 bases between. CDR3 sequence reads: CASSFNRGGTGANVLTF. For the CDR3, the DNA is TGTGCCAGCAGCTTTAACAGGGGGGGAACTGGGGCCAACGTCCTGACTTTC.

This clone was seen once. The gene calls are TRBV27 and TRBJ2-3, with TRBD2 matching 7 bases. The CDR3 totals 16 residues. V lost 2 bases, J lost 1 base, and 6 bases stayed unmatched. CDR1 and CDR2 (germline): MNHEY, SMNVEV (reference sequence). The CDR3 nucleotides read TGTGCCAGCAGTTTAGGGGCCGGGAGGCGCACAGATACGCAGTATTTT. The encoded protein is CASSLGAGRRTDTQYF.